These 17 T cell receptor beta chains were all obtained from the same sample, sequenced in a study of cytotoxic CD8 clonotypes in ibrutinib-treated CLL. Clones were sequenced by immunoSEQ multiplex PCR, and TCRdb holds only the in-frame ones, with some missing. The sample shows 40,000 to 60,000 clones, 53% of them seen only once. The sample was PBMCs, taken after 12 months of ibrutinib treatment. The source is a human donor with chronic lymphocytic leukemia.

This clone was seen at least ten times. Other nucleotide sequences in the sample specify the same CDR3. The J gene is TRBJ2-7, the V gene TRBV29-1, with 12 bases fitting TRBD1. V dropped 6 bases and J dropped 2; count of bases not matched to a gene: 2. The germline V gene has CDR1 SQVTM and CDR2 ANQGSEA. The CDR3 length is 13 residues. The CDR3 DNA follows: TGCAGCGTGGGACAGGGGGCAGCCTACGAGCAGTACTTC. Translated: CSVGQGAAYEQYF.

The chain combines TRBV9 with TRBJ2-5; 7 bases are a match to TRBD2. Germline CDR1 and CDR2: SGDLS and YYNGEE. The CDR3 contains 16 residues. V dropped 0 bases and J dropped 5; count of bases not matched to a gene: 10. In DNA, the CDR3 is TGTGCCAGCAGCGTAGCTGGTCAGCGGGACGTTGAGACCCAGTACTTC. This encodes CASSVAGQRDVETQYF.

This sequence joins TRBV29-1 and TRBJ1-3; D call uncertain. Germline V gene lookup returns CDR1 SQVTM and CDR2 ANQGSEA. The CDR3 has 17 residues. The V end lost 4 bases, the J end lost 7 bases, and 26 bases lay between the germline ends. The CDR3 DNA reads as TGCAGCGTTGGAAAGGGAGGAACAGATGGTCTGCGTAACACCATATATTTT. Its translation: CSVGKGGTDGLRNTIYF.

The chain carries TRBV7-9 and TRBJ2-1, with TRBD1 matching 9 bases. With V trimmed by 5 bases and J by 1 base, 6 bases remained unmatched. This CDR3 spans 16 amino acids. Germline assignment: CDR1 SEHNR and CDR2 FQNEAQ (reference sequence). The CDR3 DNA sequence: TGTGCCAGCAGCCAAATCGGGACAGGGTCCTACAATGAGCAGTTCTTC. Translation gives CASSQIGTGSYNEQFF.

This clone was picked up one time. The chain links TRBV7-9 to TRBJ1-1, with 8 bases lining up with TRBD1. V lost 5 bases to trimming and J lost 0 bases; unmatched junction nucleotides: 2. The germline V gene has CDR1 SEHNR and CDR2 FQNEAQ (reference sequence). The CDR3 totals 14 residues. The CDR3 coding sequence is TGTGCCAGCAGCCGGGGACAGGTGAACACTGAAGCTTTCTTT. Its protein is CASSRGQVNTEAFF.

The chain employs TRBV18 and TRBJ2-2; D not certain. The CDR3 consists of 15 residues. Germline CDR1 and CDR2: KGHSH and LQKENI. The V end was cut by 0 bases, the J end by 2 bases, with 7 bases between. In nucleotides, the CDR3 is TGTGCCAGCTCACCACCGGCGACAAACACCGGGGAGCTGTTTTTT. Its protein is CASSPPATNTGELFF.

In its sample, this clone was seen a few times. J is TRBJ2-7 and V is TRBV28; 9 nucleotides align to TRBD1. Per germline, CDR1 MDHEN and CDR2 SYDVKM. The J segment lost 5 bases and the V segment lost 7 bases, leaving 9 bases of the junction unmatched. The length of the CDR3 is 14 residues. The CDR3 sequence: CASTLRDRVNEQYF. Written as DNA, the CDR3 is TGTGCCAGCACCCTTAGGGACAGGGTAAACGAGCAGTACTTC.

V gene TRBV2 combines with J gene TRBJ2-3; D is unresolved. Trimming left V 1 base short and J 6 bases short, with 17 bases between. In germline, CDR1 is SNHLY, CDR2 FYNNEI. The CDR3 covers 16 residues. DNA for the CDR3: TGTGCCAGCAGTGAAGTCCGGGCCCTTCTAACCGATACGCAGTATTTT. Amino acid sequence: CASSEVRALLTDTQYF.

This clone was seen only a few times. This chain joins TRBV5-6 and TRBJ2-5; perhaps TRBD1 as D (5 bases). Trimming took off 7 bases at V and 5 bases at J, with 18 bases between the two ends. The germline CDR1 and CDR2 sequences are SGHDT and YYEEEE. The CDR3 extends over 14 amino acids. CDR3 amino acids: CASDQEGAGETQYF. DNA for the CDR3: TGTGCCAGCGACCAGGAAGGGGCCGGTGAGACCCAGTACTTC.

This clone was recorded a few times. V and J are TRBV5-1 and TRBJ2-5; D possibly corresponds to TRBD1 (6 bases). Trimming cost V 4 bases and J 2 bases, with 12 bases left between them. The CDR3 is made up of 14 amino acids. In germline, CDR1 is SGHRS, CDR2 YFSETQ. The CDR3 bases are TGCGCCAGCAGCAGGGGACACCCTCAAGAGACCCAGTACTTC. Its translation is CASSRGHPQETQYF. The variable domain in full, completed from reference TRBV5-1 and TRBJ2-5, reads KAGVTQTPRYLIKTRGQQVTLSCSPISGHRSVSWYQQTPGQGLQFLFEYFSETQRNKGNFPGRFSGRQFSNSRSEMNVSTLELGDSALYLCASSRGHPQETQYFGPGTRLLVL.

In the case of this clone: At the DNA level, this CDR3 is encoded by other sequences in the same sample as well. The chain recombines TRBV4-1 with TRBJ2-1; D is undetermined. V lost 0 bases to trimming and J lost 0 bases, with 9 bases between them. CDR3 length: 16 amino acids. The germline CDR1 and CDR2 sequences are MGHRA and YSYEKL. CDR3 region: CASSQDRASSYNEQFF. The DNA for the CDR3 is TGCGCCAGCAGCCAAGATCGAGCCTCCTCCTACAATGAGCAGTTCTTC.

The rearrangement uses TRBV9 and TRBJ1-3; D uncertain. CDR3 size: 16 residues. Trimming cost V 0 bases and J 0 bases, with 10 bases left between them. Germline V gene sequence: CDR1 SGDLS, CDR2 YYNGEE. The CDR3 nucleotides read TGTGCCAGCAGCGTAGGGGCAGCAGTCTCTGGAAACACCATATATTTT. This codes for CASSVGAAVSGNTIYF.

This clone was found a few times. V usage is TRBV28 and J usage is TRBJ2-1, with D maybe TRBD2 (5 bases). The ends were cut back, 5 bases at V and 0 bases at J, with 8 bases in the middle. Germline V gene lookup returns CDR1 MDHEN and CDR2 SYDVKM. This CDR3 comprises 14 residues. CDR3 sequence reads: CASSGGLSYNEQFF. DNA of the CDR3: TGTGCCAGCAGTGGCGGGCTCTCCTACAATGAGCAGTTCTTC.

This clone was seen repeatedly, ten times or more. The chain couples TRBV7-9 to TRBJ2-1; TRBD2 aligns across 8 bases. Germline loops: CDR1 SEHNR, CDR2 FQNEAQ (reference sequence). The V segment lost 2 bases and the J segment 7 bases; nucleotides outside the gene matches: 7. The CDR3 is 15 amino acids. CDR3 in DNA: TGTGCCAGCAGCTTATCGGTAGCGGGGCTTAATGAGCAGTTCTTC. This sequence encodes CASSLSVAGLNEQFF.

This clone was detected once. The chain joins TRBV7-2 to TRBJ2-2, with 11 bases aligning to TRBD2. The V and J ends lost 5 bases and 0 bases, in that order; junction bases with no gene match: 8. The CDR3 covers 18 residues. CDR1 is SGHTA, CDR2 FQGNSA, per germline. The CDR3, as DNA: TGTGCCAGCAGCCGGATAGCGGGAGGGTTCGCGAACACCGGGGAGCTGTTTTTT. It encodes CASSRIAGGFANTGELFF. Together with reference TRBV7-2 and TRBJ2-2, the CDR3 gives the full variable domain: GAGVSQSPSNKVTEKGKDVELRCDPISGHTALYWYRQSLGQGLEFLIYFQGNSAPDKSGLPSDRFSAERTGGSVSTLTIQRTQQEDSAVYLCASSRIAGGFANTGELFFGEGSRLTVL.

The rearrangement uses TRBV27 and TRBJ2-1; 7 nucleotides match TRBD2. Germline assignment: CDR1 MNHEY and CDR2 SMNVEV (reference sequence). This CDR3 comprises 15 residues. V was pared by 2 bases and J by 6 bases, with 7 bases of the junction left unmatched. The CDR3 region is CASSLGREAPNEQFF. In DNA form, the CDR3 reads TGTGCCAGCAGTTTAGGGAGGGAAGCCCCCAATGAGCAGTTCTTC.

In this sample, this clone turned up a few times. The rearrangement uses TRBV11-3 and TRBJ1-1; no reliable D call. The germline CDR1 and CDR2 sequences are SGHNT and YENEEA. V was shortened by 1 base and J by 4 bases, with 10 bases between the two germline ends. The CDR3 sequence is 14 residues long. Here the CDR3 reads CASSLAGFGTEAFF. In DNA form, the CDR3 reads TGTGCCAGCAGCTTAGCGGGGTTCGGCACTGAAGCTTTCTTT.